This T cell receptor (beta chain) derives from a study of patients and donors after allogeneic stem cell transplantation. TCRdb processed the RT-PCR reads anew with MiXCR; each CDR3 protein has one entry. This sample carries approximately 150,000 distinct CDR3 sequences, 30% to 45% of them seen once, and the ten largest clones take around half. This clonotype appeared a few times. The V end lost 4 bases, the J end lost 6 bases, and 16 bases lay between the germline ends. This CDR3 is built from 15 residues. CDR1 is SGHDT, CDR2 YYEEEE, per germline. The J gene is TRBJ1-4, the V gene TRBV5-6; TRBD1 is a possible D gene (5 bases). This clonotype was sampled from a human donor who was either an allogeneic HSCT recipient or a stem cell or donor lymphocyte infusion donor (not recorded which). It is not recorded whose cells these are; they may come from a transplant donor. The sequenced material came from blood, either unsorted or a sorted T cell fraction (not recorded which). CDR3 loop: CASSRPMGDDEKLFF. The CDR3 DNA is TGTGCCAGCAGCCGCCCCATGGGGGATGATGAAAAACTGTTTTTT.